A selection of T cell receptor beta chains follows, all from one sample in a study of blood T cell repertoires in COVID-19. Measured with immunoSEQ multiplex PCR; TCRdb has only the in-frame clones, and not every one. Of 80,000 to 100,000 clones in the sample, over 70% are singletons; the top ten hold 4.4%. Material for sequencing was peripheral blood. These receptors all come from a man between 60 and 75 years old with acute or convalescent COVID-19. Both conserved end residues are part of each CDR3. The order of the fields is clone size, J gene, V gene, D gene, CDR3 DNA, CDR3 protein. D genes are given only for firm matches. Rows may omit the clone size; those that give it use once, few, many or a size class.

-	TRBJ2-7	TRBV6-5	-	TGTGCCAGCAGTTACTCGAAGTCAGGCGAGCAGTACTTC	CASSYSKSGEQYF
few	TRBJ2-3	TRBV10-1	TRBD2	TGCGCCAGCAGTTCCGGGACTAGCGGGAGTGTGACAGATACGCAGTATTTT	CASSSGTSGSVTDTQYF
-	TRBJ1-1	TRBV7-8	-	TGTGCCAGCAGCTTAGTTGGGGGCCGCGACACTGAAGCTTTCTTT	CASSLVGGRDTEAFF
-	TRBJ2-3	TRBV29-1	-	TGCAGCGTTGATGGTCAGGGGAAAACAGATACGCAGTATTTT	CSVDGQGKTDTQYF
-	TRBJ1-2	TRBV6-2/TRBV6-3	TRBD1	TGTGCCAGCAGTTACCTAGGGACAGTCTATGGCTACACCTTC	CASSYLGTVYGYTF
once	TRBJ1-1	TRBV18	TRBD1	TGTGCCAGCTCCCCCGGGACAGTAACTGAAGCTTTCTTT	CASSPGTVTEAFF
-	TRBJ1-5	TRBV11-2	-	TGTGCCAGCAGCTTTCAGGAACAACAGCCCCAGCATTTT	CASSFQEQQPQHF
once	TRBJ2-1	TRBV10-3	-	TGTGCCATCAGTCCCGACAGCTACAATGAGCAGTTCTTC	CAISPDSYNEQFF
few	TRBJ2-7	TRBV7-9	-	TGTGCCAGCAGCATCACATCAAATACCTACGAGCAGTACTTC	CASSITSNTYEQYF
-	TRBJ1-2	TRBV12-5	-	TGTGCTAGTGGTTTGGGAAGGACTGGGTTGGGTGGCTACACCTTC	CASGLGRTGLGGYTF
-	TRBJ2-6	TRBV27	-	TGTGCCAGCAGTTTACAGGGTAACTCTGGGGCCAACGTCCTGACTTTC	CASSLQGNSGANVLTF
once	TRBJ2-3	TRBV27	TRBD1	TGTGCCAGCAGTCATGGGACAGCCACAGATACGCAGTATTTT	CASSHGTATDTQYF
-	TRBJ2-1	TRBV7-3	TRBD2	TGTGCCAGCAGCTTAGGAACGGGGCTAGCGGGACGTGAGCAGTTCTTC	CASSLGTGLAGREQFF
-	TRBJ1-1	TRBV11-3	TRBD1	TGTGCCAGCAGCTTGGGTACAGGGGTGAACACTGAAGCTTTCTTT	CASSLGTGVNTEAFF
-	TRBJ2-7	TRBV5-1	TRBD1	TGCGCCAGTGTAGCGACAGGGGACTCCTACGAGCAGTACTTC	CASVATGDSYEQYF
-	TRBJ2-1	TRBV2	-	TGTGCCAGCAGTTTGGACGGGAGCTCCTACAATGAGCAGTTCTTC	CASSLDGSSYNEQFF
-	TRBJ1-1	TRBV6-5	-	TGTGCCAGCAGTTACGGGCAGGGGAACACTGAAGCTTTCTTT	CASSYGQGNTEAFF
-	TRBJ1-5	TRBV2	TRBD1	TGTGCCAGCAGAGTTGCCACAGGGGGGAATCAGCCCCAGCATTTT	CASRVATGGNQPQHF
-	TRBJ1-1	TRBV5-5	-	TGTGCCAGCAATTATATAATGAACACTGAAGCTTTCTTT	CASNYIMNTEAFF
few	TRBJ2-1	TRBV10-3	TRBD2	TGTGCCATCAGTGCCCTAGCGGGAGGACTGTACAATGAGCAGTTCTTC	CAISALAGGLYNEQFF
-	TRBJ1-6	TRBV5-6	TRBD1	TGTGCCAGCAGCTTGCTCGGACAGGGGAACTATTCACCCCTCCACTTT	CASSLLGQGNYSPLHF
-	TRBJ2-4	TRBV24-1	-	TGTGCCACCAGTGACACCAGGGGAGACAAAAACATTCAGTACTTC	CATSDTRGDKNIQYF
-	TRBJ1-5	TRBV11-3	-	TGTGCCAGCAGCTTAGAAAGTGGGGTGACAGGTGATAGCAATCAGCCCCAGCATTTT	CASSLESGVTGDSNQPQHF
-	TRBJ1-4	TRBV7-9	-	TGTGCCAGCAGCTTAATAAACAGAGAAAAACTGTTTTTT	CASSLINREKLFF
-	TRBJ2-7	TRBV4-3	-	TGCGCCAGCAGCCAAGGAGAAATAACAGGGAATATATGGTACGAGCAGTACTTC	CASSQGEITGNIWYEQYF
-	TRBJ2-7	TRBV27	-	TGTGCCAGCAGTAATATACTACAGGGTTCCTACGAGCAGTACTTC	CASSNILQGSYEQYF
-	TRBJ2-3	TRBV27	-	TGTGCCAGCAGAGGAGGGGTGTTGGATACGCAGTATTTT	CASRGGVLDTQYF
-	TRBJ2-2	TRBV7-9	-	TGTGCCAGCAGCTTAGAAGCCATCACCGGGGAGCTGTTTTTT	CASSLEAITGELFF
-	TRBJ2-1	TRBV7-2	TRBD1	TGTGCCAGCAGCTTAGACGGGACAGGGATCGGCAATGAGCAGTTCTTC	CASSLDGTGIGNEQFF
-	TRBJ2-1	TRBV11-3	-	TGTGCCAGCAGCTTCCCTACCACTATAAACAATGAGCAGTTCTTC	CASSFPTTINNEQFF
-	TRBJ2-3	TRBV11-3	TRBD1	TGTGCCAGCAGCTATCGGGACAGGGGGCGCGTAGATACGCAGTATTTT	CASSYRDRGRVDTQYF
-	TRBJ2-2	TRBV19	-	TGTGCCAGTAGTTCCCAGGGCCACTCTAACACCGGGGAGCTGTTTTTT	CASSSQGHSNTGELFF
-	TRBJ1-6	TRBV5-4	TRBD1	TGTGCCAGCAGCCCTAAGGCGGGACAGGGGAATTCACCCCTCCACTTT	CASSPKAGQGNSPLHF
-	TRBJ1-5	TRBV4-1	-	TGCGCCAGCAGCCAAGATGGACAGCAGAATCAGCCCCAGCATTTT	CASSQDGQQNQPQHF
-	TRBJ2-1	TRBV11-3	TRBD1	TGTGCCAGCAGCTCGTGGTGGGTTTGGGACAGAAAATACAATGAGCAGTTCTTC	CASSSWWVWDRKYNEQFF
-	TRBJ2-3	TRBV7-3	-	TGTGCCAGCAGCTTATTTACTCTGGATACGCAGTATTTT	CASSLFTLDTQYF
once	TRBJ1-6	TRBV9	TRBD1	TGTGCCAGCAGCGTAGGGGACAGGTATAATTCACCCCTCCACTTT	CASSVGDRYNSPLHF
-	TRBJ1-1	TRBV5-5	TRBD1	TGTGCCAGCAGACCGCCGGGACAGGGGGTGAACACTGAAGCTTTCTTT	CASRPPGQGVNTEAFF
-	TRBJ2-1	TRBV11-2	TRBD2	TGTGCCAGCAGCTTAGATGGGGGTGTCGGGAGGAGGGATGAGCAGTTCTTC	CASSLDGGVGRRDEQFF
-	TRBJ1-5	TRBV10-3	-	TGTGCCATCAGTGAGTTTGAGGGTCTTAGCAATCAGCCCCAGCATTTT	CAISEFEGLSNQPQHF
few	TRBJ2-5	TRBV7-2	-	TGTGCCAGCAGCTTGAGGGGGAGCAGGGGAGAGACCCAGTACTTC	CASSLRGSRGETQYF
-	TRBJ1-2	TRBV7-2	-	TGTGCCAGCAGCTTCATGAGGGGGAACTATGGCTACACCTTC	CASSFMRGNYGYTF
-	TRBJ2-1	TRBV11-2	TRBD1	TGTGCCAGCAGCGCGACAGGGTTGGTAAGGTCCTACAATGAGCAGTTCTTC	CASSATGLVRSYNEQFF
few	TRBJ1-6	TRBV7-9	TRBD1	TGTGCCAGCAGCTCTCCGGGACAGGGGGCAGAATCACCCCTCCACTTT	CASSSPGQGAESPLHF
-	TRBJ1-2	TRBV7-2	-	TGTGCCAGCAGCTTAGCCTCGCGAACAGGGCATTCTGGCTACACCTTC	CASSLASRTGHSGYTF
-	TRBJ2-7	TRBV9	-	TGTGCCAGCAGCATAACCGGGAGCAGCTCCTACGAGCAGTACTTC	CASSITGSSSYEQYF